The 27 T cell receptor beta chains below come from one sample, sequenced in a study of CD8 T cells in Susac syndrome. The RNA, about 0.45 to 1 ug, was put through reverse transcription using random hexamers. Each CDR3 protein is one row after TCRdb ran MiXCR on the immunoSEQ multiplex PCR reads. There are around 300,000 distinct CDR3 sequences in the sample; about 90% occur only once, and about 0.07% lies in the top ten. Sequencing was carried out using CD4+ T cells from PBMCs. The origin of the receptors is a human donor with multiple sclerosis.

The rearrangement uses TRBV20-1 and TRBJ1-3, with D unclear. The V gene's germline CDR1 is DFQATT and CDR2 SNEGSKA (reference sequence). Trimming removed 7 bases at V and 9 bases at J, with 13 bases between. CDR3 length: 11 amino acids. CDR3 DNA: TGCAGTGTGTCCTACGGGAGCACCATATATTTT. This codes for CSVSYGSTIYF.

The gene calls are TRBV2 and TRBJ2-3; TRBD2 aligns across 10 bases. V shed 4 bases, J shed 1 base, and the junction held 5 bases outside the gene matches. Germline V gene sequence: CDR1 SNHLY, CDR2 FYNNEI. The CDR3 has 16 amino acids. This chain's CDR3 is CASSGPAGGRTDTQYF. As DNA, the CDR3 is TGTGCCAGCAGTGGGCCAGCGGGAGGGCGCACAGATACGCAGTATTTT.

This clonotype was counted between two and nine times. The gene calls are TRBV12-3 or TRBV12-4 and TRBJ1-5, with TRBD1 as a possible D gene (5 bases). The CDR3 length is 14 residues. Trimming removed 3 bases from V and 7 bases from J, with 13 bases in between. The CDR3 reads CASSLAGTGQPQHF. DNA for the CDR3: TGTGCCAGCAGTTTGGCCGGAACAGGACAGCCCCAGCATTTT.

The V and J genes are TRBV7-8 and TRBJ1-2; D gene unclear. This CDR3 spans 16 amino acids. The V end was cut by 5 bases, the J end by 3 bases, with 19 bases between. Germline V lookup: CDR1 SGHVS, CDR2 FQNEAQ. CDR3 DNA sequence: TGTGCCAGCAGCCGGAGGATGCCCGCTAAAGACTATGGCTACACCTTC. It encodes CASSRRMPAKDYGYTF.

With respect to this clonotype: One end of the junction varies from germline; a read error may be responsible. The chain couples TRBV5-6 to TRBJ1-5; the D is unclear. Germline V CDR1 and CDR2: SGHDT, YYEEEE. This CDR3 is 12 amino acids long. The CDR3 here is CASSLEGQPRHF. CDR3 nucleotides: TGTGCCAGCAGCTTGGAGGGTCAGCCCCGGCATTTT.

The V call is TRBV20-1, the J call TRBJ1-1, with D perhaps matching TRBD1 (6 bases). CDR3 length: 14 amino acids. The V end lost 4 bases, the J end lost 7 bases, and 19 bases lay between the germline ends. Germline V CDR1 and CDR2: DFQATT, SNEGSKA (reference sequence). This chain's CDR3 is CSATRTTGIGEAFF. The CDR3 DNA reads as TGCAGTGCTACTAGAACAACAGGGATTGGTGAAGCTTTCTTT.

The CDR3: CASSLKGTGGYEQYF. The DNA for the CDR3 is TGTGCCAGCAGCCTAAAGGGGACAGGGGGCTACGAGCAGTACTTC. The J gene is TRBJ2-7, the V gene TRBV2; 11 bases fit TRBD1. J gave up 3 bases and V 6 bases, and 7 bases lay outside the gene matches. This CDR3 spans 15 amino acids. CDR1 and CDR2 from the germline V gene are SNHLY and FYNNEI. The variable domain in full, with the rest retrieved from reference TRBV2 and TRBJ2-7, is EPEVTQTPSHQVTQMGQEVILRCVPISNHLYFYWYRQILGQKVEFLVSFYNNEISEKSEIFDDQFSVERPDGSNFTLKIRSTKLEDSAMYFCASSLKGTGGYEQYFGPGTRLTVT.

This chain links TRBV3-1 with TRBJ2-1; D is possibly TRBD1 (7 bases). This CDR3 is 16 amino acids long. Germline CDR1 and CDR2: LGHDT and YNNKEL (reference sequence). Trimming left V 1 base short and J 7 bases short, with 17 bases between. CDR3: CASSQVTRGAENEQFF. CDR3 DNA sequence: TGTGCCAGCAGCCAAGTGACCAGGGGGGCGGAGAATGAGCAGTTCTTC.

The CDR3 is CASSLRALGYNEQFF. The DNA for the CDR3 is TGTGCCAGCAGCTTACGGGCGCTGGGGTACAATGAGCAGTTCTTC. V and J are TRBV7-9 and TRBJ2-1; no clear D. CDR1 and CDR2 (germline): SEHNR, FQNEAQ (reference sequence). The CDR3 has 15 residues. The germline V and J ends were trimmed by 2 bases and 4 bases, with 12 bases remaining between them.

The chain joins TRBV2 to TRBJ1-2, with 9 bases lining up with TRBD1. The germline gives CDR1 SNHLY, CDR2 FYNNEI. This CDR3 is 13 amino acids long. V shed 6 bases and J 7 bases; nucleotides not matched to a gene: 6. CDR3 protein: CASSSQGAFGYTF. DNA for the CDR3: TGTGCCAGCAGCTCACAGGGGGCGTTTGGCTACACCTTC.

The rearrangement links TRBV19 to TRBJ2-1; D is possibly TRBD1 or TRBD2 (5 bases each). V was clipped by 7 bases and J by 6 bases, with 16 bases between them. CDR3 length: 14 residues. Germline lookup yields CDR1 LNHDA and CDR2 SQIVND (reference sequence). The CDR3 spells CASTSGMGVNEQFF. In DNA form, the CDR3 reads TGTGCCAGTACTTCCGGGATGGGGGTCAATGAGCAGTTCTTC.

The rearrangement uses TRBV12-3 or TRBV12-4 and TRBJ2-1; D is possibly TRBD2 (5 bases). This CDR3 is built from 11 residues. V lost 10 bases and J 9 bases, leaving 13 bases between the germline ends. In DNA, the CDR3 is TGTGCCACCAGCTCGGGGAGTGAGCAGTTCTTC. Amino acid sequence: CATSSGSEQFF.

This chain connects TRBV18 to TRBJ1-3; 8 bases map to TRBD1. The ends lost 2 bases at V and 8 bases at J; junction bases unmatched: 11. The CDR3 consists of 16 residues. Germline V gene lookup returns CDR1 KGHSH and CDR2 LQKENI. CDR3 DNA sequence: TGTGCCAGCTCACCAAGAGGACAGGGTCCACCGGACACCATATATTTT. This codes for CASSPRGQGPPDTIYF.

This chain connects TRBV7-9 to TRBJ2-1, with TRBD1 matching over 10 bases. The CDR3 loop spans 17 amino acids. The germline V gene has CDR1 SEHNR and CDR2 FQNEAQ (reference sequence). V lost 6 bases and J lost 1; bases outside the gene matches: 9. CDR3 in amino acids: CASRATGTGVSYNEQFF. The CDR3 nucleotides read TGTGCCAGCAGGGCTACCGGGACAGGGGTATCCTACAATGAGCAGTTCTTC.

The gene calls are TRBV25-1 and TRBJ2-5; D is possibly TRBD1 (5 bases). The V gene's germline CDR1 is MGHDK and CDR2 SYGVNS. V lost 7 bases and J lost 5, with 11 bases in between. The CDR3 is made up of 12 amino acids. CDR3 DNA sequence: TGTGCCAGCAAGGGGCGATCTGAGACCCAGTACTTC. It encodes CASKGRSETQYF.

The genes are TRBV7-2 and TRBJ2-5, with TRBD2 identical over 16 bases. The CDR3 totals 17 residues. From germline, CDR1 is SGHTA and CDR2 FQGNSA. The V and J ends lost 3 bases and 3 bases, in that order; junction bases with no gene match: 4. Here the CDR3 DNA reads TGTGCCAGCAGCTTGGGGACTAGCGGGAGGGTTAAAGAGACCCAGTACTTC. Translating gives CASSLGTSGRVKETQYF.

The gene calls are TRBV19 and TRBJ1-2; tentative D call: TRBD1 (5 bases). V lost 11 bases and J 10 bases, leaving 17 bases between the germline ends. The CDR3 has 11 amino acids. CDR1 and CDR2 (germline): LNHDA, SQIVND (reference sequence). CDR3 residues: CAGRTGLIYTF. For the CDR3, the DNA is TGTGCCGGAAGAACGGGGCTCATCTACACCTTC.

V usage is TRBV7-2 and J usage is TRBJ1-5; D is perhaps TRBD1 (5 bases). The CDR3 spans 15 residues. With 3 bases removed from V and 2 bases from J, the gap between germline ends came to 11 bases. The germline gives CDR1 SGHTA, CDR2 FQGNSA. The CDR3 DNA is TGTGCCAGCAGCTTGGGCAGGGTTGGCAATCAGCCCCAGCATTTT. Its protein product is CASSLGRVGNQPQHF.

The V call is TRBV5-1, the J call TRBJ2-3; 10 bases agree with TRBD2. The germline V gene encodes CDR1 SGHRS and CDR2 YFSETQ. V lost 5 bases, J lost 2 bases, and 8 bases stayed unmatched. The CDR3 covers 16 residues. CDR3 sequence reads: CASSSLAGDSTDTQYF. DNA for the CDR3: TGCGCCAGCAGTTCCCTAGCGGGAGACTCCACAGATACGCAGTATTTT.

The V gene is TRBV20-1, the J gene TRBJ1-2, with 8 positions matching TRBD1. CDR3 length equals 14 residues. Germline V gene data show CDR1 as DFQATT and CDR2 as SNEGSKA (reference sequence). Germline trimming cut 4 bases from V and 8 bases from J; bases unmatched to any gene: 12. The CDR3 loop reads CSATGQGALRGYTF. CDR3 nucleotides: TGCAGTGCTACAGGACAGGGCGCTTTGCGGGGCTACACCTTC.

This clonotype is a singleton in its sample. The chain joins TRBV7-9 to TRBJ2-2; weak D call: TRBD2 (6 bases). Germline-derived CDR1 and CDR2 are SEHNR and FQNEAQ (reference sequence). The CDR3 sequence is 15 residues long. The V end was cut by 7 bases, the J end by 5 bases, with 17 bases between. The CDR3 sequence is CASTRDWISTGELFF. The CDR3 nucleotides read TGTGCCAGCACCCGGGACTGGATATCAACCGGGGAGCTGTTTTTT.

CDR3 protein: CASSSGAGRGLYEQYF. The CDR3 DNA reads as TGTGCCAGCAGCTCAGGGGCCGGCAGGGGTCTCTACGAGCAGTACTTC. This chain links TRBV7-9 with TRBJ2-7; D perhaps matches TRBD1 (6 bases). Germline V gives CDR1 SEHNR, CDR2 FQNEAQ (reference sequence). The V and J ends lost 4 bases and 3 bases respectively, with 19 bases between them. CDR3 length equals 16 residues.

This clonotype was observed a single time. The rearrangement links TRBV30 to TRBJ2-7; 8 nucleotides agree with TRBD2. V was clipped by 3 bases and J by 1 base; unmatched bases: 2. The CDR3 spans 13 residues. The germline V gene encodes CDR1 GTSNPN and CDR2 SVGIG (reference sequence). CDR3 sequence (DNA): TGTGCCTGGAGACTAGCGGCATCCTACGAGCAGTACTTC. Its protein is CAWRLAASYEQYF.

This chain's CDR3 is CASSADRPAYEQYF. CDR3 in DNA: TGTGCCAGCAGTGCGGACAGGCCCGCCTACGAGCAGTACTTC. The J gene is TRBJ2-7, the V gene TRBV6-1; 7 positions agree with TRBD1. The CDR3 contains 14 residues. V gave up 4 bases and J gave up 2 bases; unmatched junction bases: 5. Germline CDR1 MNHNS, CDR2 SASEGT.

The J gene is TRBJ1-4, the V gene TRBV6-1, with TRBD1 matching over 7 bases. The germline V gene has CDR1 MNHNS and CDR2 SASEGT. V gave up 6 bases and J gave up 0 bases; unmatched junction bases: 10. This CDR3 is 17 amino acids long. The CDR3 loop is CASRRTGGGATNEKLFF. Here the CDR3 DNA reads TGTGCCAGCAGGAGGACAGGCGGGGGTGCAACTAATGAAAAACTGTTTTTT.

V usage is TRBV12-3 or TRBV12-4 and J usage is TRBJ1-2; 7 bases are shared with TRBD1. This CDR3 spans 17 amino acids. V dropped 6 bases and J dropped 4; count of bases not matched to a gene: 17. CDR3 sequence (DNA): TGTGCCAGCAGCCCTGGACAGGTACTCGGATTTGGCTATGGCTACACCTTC. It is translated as CASSPGQVLGFGYGYTF.

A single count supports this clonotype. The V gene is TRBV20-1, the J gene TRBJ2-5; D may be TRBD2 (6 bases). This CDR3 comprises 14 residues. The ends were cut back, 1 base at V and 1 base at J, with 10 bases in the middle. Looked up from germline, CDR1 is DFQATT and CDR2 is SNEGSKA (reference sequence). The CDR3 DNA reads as TGCAGTGCTAGAGTTAGCGGCATCCAAGAGACCCAGTACTTC. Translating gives CSARVSGIQETQYF.